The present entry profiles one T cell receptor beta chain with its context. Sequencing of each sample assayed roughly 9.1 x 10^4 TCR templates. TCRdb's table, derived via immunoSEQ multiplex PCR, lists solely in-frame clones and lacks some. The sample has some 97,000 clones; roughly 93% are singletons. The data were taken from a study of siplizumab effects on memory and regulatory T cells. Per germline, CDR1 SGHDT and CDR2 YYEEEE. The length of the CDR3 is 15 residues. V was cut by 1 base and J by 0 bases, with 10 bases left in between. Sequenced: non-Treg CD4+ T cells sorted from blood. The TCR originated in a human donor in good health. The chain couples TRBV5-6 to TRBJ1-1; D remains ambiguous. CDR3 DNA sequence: TGTGCCAGCAGCTTGTTCCCGTTGGTGAACACTGAAGCTTTCTTT. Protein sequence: CASSLFPLVNTEAFF.